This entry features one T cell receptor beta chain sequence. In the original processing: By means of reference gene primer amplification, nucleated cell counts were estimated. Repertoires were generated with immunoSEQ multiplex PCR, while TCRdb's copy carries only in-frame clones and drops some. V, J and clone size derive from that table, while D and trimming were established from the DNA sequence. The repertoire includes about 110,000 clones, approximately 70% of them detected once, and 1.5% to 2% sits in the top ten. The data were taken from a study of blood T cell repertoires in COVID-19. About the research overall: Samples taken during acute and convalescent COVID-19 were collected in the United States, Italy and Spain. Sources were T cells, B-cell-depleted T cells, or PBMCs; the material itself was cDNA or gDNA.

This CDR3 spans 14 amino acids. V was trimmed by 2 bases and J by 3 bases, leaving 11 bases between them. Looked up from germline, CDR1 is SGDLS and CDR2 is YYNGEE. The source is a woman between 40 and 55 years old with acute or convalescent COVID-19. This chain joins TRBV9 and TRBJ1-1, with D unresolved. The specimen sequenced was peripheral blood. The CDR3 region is CASSVARADTEAFF. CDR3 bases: TGTGCCAGCAGCGTCGCGAGGGCGGACACTGAAGCTTTCTTT.